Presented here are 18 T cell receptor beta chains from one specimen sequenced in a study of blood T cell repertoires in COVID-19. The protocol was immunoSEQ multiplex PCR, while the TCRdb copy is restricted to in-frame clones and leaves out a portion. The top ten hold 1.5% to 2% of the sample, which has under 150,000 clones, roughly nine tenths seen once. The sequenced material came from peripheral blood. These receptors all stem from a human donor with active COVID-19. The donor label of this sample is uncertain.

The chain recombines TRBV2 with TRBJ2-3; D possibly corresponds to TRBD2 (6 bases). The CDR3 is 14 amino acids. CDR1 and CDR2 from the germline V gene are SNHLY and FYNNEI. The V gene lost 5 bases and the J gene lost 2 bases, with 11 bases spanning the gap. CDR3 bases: TGTGCCAGCAGTCGAAGCGGGCCCACAGATACGCAGTATTTT. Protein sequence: CASSRSGPTDTQYF.

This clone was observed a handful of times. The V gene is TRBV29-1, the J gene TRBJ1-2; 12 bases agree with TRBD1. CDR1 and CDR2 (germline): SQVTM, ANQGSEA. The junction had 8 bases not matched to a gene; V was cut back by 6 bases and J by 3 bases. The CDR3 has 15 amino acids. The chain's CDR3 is CSVSRGTGGDYGYTF. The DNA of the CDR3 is TGCAGCGTGAGTAGGGGGACAGGGGGCGACTATGGCTACACCTTC.

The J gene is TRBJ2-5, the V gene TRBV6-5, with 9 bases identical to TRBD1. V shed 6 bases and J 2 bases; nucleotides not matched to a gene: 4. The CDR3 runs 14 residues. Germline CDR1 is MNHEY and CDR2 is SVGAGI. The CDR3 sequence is CASRGTGRQETQYF. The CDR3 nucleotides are TGTGCCAGCAGGGGGACAGGGAGGCAAGAGACCCAGTACTTC.

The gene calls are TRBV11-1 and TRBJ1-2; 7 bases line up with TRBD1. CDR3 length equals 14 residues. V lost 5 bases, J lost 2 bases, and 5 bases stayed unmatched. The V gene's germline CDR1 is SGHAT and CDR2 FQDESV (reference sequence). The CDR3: CASSPRDRNYGYTF. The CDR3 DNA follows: TGTGCCAGCAGCCCGAGGGACAGAAACTATGGCTACACCTTC.

CDR3 loop: CASSVFLGAADLHF. The CDR3 region has the DNA TGTGCCAGCAGCGTATTTTTAGGAGCGGCAGACCTCCACTTT. V usage is TRBV9 and J usage is TRBJ1-6; D is unclear. V shed 1 base and J shed 15 bases, with 17 bases lying between them. The germline gives CDR1 SGDLS, CDR2 YYNGEE. The CDR3 sequence is 14 residues long.

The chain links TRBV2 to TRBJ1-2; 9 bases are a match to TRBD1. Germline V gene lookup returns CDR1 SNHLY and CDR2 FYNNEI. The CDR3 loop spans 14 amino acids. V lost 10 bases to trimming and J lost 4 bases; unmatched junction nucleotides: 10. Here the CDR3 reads CATDPGQGRYGYTF. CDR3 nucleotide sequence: TGTGCCACCGACCCGGGACAGGGACGCTATGGCTACACCTTC.

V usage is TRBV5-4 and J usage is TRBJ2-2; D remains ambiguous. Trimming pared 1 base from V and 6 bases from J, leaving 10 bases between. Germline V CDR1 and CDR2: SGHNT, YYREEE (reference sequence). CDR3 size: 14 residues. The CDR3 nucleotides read TGTGCCAGCAGCTTGAACGAACTATCCGGGGAGCTGTTTTTT. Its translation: CASSLNELSGELFF.

This CDR3 is CASSRGQTVVEQYF. In nucleotides, the CDR3 is TGCGCCAGCAGCCGTGGACAGACCGTGGTTGAGCAGTACTTC. V and J are TRBV5-1 and TRBJ2-7, with D possibly matching TRBD1 (6 bases). The V end was cut by 4 bases, the J end by 7 bases, with 18 bases between. The V gene's germline CDR1 is SGHRS and CDR2 YFSETQ. The CDR3 is 14 residues long. The full variable domain, in which reference TRBV5-1 and TRBJ2-7 provide the parts outside the CDR3, is KAGVTQTPRYLIKTRGQQVTLSCSPISGHRSVSWYQQTPGQGLQFLFEYFSETQRNKGNFPGRFSGRQFSNSRSEMNVSTLELGDSALYLCASSRGQTVVEQYFGPGTRLTVT.

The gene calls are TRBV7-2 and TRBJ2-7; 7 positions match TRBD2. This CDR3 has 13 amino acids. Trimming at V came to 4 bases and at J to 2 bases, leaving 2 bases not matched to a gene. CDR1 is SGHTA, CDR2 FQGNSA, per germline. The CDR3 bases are TGTGCCAGCAGCTCAAGCGGGGCCTACGAGCAGTACTTC. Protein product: CASSSSGAYEQYF. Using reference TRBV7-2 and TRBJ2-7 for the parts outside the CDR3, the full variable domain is GAGVSQSPSNKVTEKGKDVELRCDPISGHTALYWYRQSLGQGLEFLIYFQGNSAPDKSGLPSDRFSAERTGGSVSTLTIQRTQQEDSAVYLCASSSSGAYEQYFGPGTRLTVT.

CDR3 residues: CASSVGRLNTEAFF. For the CDR3, the DNA is TGTGCCAGCAGCGTAGGTCGGTTGAACACTGAAGCTTTCTTT. The chain carries TRBV9 and TRBJ1-1; D call uncertain. V gave up 0 bases and J gave up 0 bases, with 6 bases separating them. Looked up from germline, CDR1 is SGDLS and CDR2 is YYNGEE. The CDR3 runs 14 residues.

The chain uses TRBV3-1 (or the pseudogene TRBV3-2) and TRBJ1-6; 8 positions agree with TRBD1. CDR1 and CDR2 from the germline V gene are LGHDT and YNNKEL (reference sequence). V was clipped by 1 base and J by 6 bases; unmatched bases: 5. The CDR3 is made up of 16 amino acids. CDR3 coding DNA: TGTGCCAGCAGCCAAGCCGGGACAGGAGTTAATTCACCCCTCCACTTT. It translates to CASSQAGTGVNSPLHF.

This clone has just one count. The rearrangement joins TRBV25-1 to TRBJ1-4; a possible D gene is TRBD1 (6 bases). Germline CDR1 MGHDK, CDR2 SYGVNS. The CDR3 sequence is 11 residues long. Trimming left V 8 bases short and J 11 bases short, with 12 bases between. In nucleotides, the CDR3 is TGTGCCAGCTTCTGGGACATGAAACTGTTTTTT. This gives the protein CASFWDMKLFF.

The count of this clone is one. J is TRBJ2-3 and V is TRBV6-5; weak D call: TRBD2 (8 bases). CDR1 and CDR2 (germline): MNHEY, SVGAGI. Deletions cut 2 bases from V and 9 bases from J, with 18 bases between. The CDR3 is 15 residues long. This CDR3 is CASSYQGQRGRTQYF. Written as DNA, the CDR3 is TGTGCCAGCAGTTACCAGGGACAGCGGGGGAGGACGCAGTATTTT.

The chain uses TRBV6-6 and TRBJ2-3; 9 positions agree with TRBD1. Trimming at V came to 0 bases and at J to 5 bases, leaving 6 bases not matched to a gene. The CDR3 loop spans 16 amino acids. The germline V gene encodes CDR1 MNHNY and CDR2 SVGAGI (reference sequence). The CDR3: CASSYSLGTGKDTQYF. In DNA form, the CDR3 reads TGTGCCAGCAGTTACTCGTTGGGGACAGGGAAAGATACGCAGTATTTT.

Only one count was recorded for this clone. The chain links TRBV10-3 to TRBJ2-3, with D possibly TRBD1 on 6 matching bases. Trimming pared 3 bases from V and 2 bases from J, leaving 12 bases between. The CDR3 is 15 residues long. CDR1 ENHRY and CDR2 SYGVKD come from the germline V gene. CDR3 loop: CAISDRQDLTDTQYF. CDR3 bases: TGTGCCATCAGTGACCGACAGGACCTCACAGATACGCAGTATTTT.

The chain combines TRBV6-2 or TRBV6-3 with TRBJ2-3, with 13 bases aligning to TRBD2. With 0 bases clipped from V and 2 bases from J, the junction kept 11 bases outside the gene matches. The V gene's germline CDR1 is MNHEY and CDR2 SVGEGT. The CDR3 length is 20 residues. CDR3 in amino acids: CASSYSRRTSGGYHTDTQYF. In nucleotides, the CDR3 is TGTGCCAGCAGTTACTCTCGGCGGACTAGCGGGGGATATCACACAGATACGCAGTATTTT.

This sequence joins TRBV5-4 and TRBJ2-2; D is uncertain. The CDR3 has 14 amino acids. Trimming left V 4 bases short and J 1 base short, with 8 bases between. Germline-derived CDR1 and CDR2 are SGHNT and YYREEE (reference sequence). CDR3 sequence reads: CASSLDWNTGELFF. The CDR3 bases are TGTGCCAGCAGCCTCGACTGGAACACCGGGGAGCTGTTTTTT.

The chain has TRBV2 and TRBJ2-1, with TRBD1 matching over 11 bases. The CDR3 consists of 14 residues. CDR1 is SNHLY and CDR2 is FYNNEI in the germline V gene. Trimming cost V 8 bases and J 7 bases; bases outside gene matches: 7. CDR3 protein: CASLGQGDINEQFF. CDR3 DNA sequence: TGTGCCAGCCTGGGACAGGGGGATATTAATGAGCAGTTCTTC.